These 9 T cell receptor beta chains share one sample of origin, sequenced in a study of somatic mutations in cytotoxic T cells in rheumatoid arthritis. The method was immunoSEQ multiplex PCR; TCRdb's version includes in-frame clones alone and lacks a portion of them. The table records around 20,000 clones, 73% of them present only once. The sequenced sample was CD8+ T cells sorted from blood. Source of these receptors: a woman aged 60-75 years in good health.

The chain has TRBV12-5 and TRBJ1-2; possibly TRBD1 for D (6 bases). Germline-derived CDR1 and CDR2 are LGHNT and FRNRAP. The CDR3 totals 15 residues. Trimming shortened V by 1 base and J by 0 bases, and 9 bases separated the two germline ends. The CDR3 DNA sequence: TGTGCTAGTGGTTTGGAGGGGGTACCTAACTATGGCTACACCTTC. Encoded protein: CASGLEGVPNYGYTF.

The chain uses TRBV6-6 and TRBJ1-5, with a possible D match to TRBD1 (5 bases). The V gene lost 6 bases and the J gene lost 9 bases, with 21 bases spanning the gap. The CDR3 extends over 15 amino acids. The germline V gene encodes CDR1 MNHNY and CDR2 SVGAGI (reference sequence). In DNA, the CDR3 is TGTGCCAGCAGCCAATTTCCCCCGGGTAGGGGGCCCCAGCATTTT. This sequence encodes CASSQFPPGRGPQHF.

This chain uses TRBV7-8 with TRBJ2-7; the match to TRBD1 covers 8 bases. Trimming at V came to 5 bases and at J to 4 bases, leaving 7 bases not matched to a gene. Germline-derived CDR1 and CDR2 are SGHVS and FQNEAQ. The CDR3 consists of 14 residues. The CDR3 DNA reads TGTGCCAGCAGCATCCGGGACAGGACATACGAGCAGTACTTC. This translates into CASSIRDRTYEQYF.

The CDR3 protein is CASSIGTGRVYEQYF. The DNA of the CDR3 is TGCGCCAGCAGCATCGGGACAGGGAGAGTGTACGAGCAGTACTTC. This chain joins TRBV5-1 and TRBJ2-7; 9 positions match TRBD1. Germline trimming cut 4 bases from V and 4 bases from J; bases unmatched to any gene: 9. Germline loops: CDR1 SGHRS, CDR2 YFSETQ. The CDR3 covers 15 residues.

The chain joins TRBV6-1 to TRBJ2-4; TRBD1 agrees at 9 bases. V lost 4 bases, J lost 0 bases, and 1 base stayed unmatched. Per germline, CDR1 MNHNS and CDR2 SASEGT. The CDR3 contains 15 residues. CDR3 nucleotides: TGTGCCAGCAGTGGGACAGGGGTAGCCAAAAACATTCAGTACTTC. Protein: CASSGTGVAKNIQYF.

The J gene is TRBJ1-1, the V gene TRBV6-1; 8 positions match TRBD1. This CDR3 contains 16 residues. Looked up from germline, CDR1 is MNHNS and CDR2 is SASEGT. The junction had 11 bases not matched to a gene; V was cut back by 4 bases and J by 4 bases. The DNA for the CDR3 is TGTGCCAGCAGTGTCCGACAGGGGAGCGCCGGCACTGAAGCTTTCTTT. Protein: CASSVRQGSAGTEAFF.

This clone is classed as medium-sized (0.01 to 0.1%). The chain has TRBV9 and TRBJ2-1, with D possibly matching TRBD1 (6 bases). The CDR3 loop spans 14 amino acids. Germline lookup yields CDR1 SGDLS and CDR2 YYNGEE. Trimming cost V 0 bases and J 8 bases, with 12 bases left between them. The CDR3 region has the DNA TGTGCCAGCAGCGTAGGTACAGGGTCGGATGAGCAGTTCTTC. Its protein is CASSVGTGSDEQFF.

The chain has TRBV27 and TRBJ1-5; D perhaps matches TRBD1 (5 bases). Trimming took 2 bases from V and 3 from J, leaving 11 bases between them. The CDR3 is 15 residues long. Looked up from germline, CDR1 is MNHEY and CDR2 is SMNVEV (reference sequence). The CDR3 sequence: CASSLGAGPNQPQHF. The CDR3 coding sequence is TGTGCCAGCAGTTTAGGGGCAGGCCCCAATCAGCCCCAGCATTTT.

This rearrangement joins TRBV27 to TRBJ2-2; 9 bases fit TRBD1. Germline loops: CDR1 MNHEY, CDR2 SMNVEV (reference sequence). The CDR3 runs 14 residues. V trimming: 10 bases; J trimming: 0 bases; junction bases outside the gene matches: 3. The CDR3 sequence is CATGTGSNTGELFF. The CDR3 nucleotides read TGTGCCACCGGGACAGGGTCGAACACCGGGGAGCTGTTTTTT.